What follows describes a single T cell receptor (beta chain). The data belong to a study of blood T cell repertoires in COVID-19. Study information: The United States, Italy and Spain provided the acute and convalescent COVID-19 samples. The analysed material was cDNA or gDNA that came from T cells, B-cell-depleted T cells, or PBMCs.

In the source study's methods: Reference gene primer amplification in the assay estimated nucleated cell counts. Method: immunoSEQ multiplex PCR; TCRdb's copy keeps in-frame clones and lacks some. V and J calls plus clone size are reproduced from that table; the DNA served to infer D and trimming. This sample carries roughly 140,000 clones, roughly nine tenths of them seen once, and the ten largest clones take approximately 3%. The germline V and J ends were trimmed by 5 bases and 3 bases, with 7 bases remaining between them. The CDR3 has 12 amino acids. From germline, CDR1 is LNHDA and CDR2 SQIVND (reference sequence).

The chain employs TRBV19 and TRBJ1-1; possible D gene TRBD1, 5 bases. The source of this sequence is a woman aged 60-75 years with active COVID-19. Material: peripheral blood. CDR3 DNA sequence: TGTGCCAGTAGTTGGGGGGACACTGAAGCTTTCTTT. It specifies CASSWGDTEAFF.